The rows below give T cell receptor beta chains drawn from one sample of a study of blood T cell repertoires in COVID-19. Using immunoSEQ multiplex PCR, the repertoire was profiled, and TCRdb retains in-frame clones only, with some absent. The sample lists about 290,000 clones; approximately 89% were seen once. The material sequenced was peripheral blood. These receptors were taken from a woman in her twenties or thirties with COVID-19, enrolled during active disease. The CDR3 runs from the conserved cysteine through the conserved F or W. A D gene is named only where the DNA matches it firmly. Clone size is stated in some rows and not others, as once, few, many or a class when expanded.

abundance: NA
d_gene: NA
v_gene: TRBV7-8
j_gene: TRBJ2-5
CDR3aa: CASSVHPSGAAGETQYF
CDR3nt: TGTGCCAGCAGCGTACATCCATCAGGGGCGGCGGGAGAGACCCAGTACTTC

abundance: NA
d_gene: NA
v_gene: TRBV5-6
j_gene: TRBJ1-2
CDR3aa: CASSLDREYNYGYTF
CDR3nt: TGTGCCAGCAGCCTCGACAGAGAATACAACTATGGCTACACCTTC

abundance: NA
d_gene: TRBD1
v_gene: TRBV28
j_gene: TRBJ1-2
CDR3aa: CASSPDRVRGYTF
CDR3nt: TGTGCCAGCAGTCCCGACAGGGTGCGTGGCTACACCTTC

abundance: NA
d_gene: NA
v_gene: TRBV15
j_gene: TRBJ2-3
CDR3aa: CATSRDRDTFWATQYF
CDR3nt: TGTGCCACCAGTCGAGATAGGGACACCTTTTGGGCGACGCAGTATTTT

abundance: once
d_gene: TRBD2
v_gene: TRBV10-3
j_gene: TRBJ2-3
CDR3aa: CATGLAGGPGTQYF
CDR3nt: TGTGCCACCGGACTAGCGGGGGGGCCCGGTACGCAGTATTTT

abundance: NA
d_gene: NA
v_gene: TRBV5-1
j_gene: TRBJ2-7
CDR3aa: CASSHTGVPYEQYF
CDR3nt: TGCGCCAGCAGCCACACAGGAGTCCCCTACGAGCAGTACTTC

abundance: NA
d_gene: TRBD1
v_gene: TRBV6-2/TRBV6-3
j_gene: TRBJ2-3
CDR3aa: CASSYTTGTVTDTQYF
CDR3nt: TGTGCCAGCAGTTACACCACCGGGACAGTCACAGATACGCAGTATTTT

abundance: NA
d_gene: TRBD2
v_gene: TRBV3-1/TRBV3-2
j_gene: TRBJ2-7
CDR3aa: CASSLRSSGYEQYF
CDR3nt: TGTGCCAGCAGCCTGAGGAGTAGCGGGTACGAGCAGTACTTC

abundance: NA
d_gene: NA
v_gene: TRBV19
j_gene: TRBJ1-2
CDR3aa: CASSIGDWGTPKSVDGYTF
CDR3nt: TGTGCCAGTAGTATAGGGGACTGGGGCACTCCCAAGTCGGTTGATGGCTACACCTTC

abundance: few
d_gene: TRBD1
v_gene: TRBV28
j_gene: TRBJ1-2
CDR3aa: CASNLFGTGGENPDGYTF
CDR3nt: TGTGCCAGCAACCTTTTTGGGACAGGGGGCGAGAATCCTGATGGCTACACCTTC

abundance: NA
d_gene: NA
v_gene: TRBV11-3
j_gene: TRBJ2-7
CDR3aa: CASSLGPREQYF
CDR3nt: TGTGCCAGCAGCTTGGGCCCAAGGGAGCAGTACTTC

abundance: NA
d_gene: TRBD2
v_gene: TRBV6-5
j_gene: TRBJ2-2
CDR3aa: CASPGTSGARGELFF
CDR3nt: TGTGCCAGCCCCGGGACTAGCGGGGCAAGGGGGGAGCTGTTTTTT

abundance: NA
d_gene: NA
v_gene: TRBV18
j_gene: TRBJ1-2
CDR3aa: CASSPGPGIGGYTF
CDR3nt: TGTGCCAGCTCACCAGGACCAGGGATCGGGGGCTACACCTTC

abundance: NA
d_gene: NA
v_gene: TRBV7-2
j_gene: TRBJ1-6
CDR3aa: CASSQGQRPTPLHF
CDR3nt: TGTGCCAGCAGCCAGGGACAACGCCCGACACCCCTCCACTTT

abundance: NA
d_gene: NA
v_gene: TRBV5-5
j_gene: TRBJ1-5
CDR3aa: CASSFGVDQPQHF
CDR3nt: TGTGCCAGCAGCTTCGGGGTGGATCAGCCCCAGCATTTT

abundance: once
d_gene: NA
v_gene: TRBV19
j_gene: TRBJ2-7
CDR3aa: CASSTTGTFSYEQYF
CDR3nt: TGTGCCAGTAGTACTACCGGGACATTCTCCTACGAGCAGTACTTC

abundance: NA
d_gene: NA
v_gene: TRBV3-1/TRBV3-2
j_gene: TRBJ1-3
CDR3aa: CASSQARASGNTIYF
CDR3nt: TGTGCCAGCAGCCAAGCGAGGGCCTCTGGAAACACCATATATTTT

abundance: few
d_gene: NA
v_gene: TRBV27
j_gene: TRBJ1-5
CDR3aa: CASSLTGFGNQPQHF
CDR3nt: TGTGCCAGCAGCCTAACAGGATTTGGCAATCAGCCCCAGCATTTT

abundance: NA
d_gene: TRBD2
v_gene: TRBV29-1
j_gene: TRBJ2-5
CDR3aa: CSVGTSGDRLQETQYF
CDR3nt: TGCAGCGTCGGGACTAGCGGGGACCGCCTCCAAGAGACCCAGTACTTC

abundance: NA
d_gene: NA
v_gene: TRBV2
j_gene: TRBJ1-1
CDR3aa: CASSGTSANTEAFF
CDR3nt: TGTGCCAGCAGCGGGACATCCGCGAACACTGAAGCTTTCTTT

abundance: NA
d_gene: TRBD2
v_gene: TRBV14
j_gene: TRBJ2-2
CDR3aa: CASSLDGLAGGPLDTGELFF
CDR3nt: TGTGCCAGCAGCCTAGACGGACTCGCGGGGGGGCCTCTGGATACCGGGGAGCTGTTTTTT

abundance: once
d_gene: NA
v_gene: TRBV6-2/TRBV6-3
j_gene: TRBJ2-2
CDR3aa: CASSFPRRLNTGELFF
CDR3nt: TGTGCCAGCAGTTTTCCACGGAGGCTGAACACCGGGGAGCTGTTTTTT

abundance: NA
d_gene: TRBD2
v_gene: TRBV24-1
j_gene: TRBJ2-5
CDR3aa: CATSDLGLAGTETQYF
CDR3nt: TGTGCCACCAGTGATTTGGGGCTAGCGGGGACCGAGACCCAGTACTTC

abundance: NA
d_gene: NA
v_gene: TRBV4-1
j_gene: TRBJ2-1
CDR3aa: CASSRAGENEQFF
CDR3nt: TGCGCCAGCAGCAGGGCAGGGGAGAATGAGCAGTTCTTC

abundance: NA
d_gene: NA
v_gene: TRBV2
j_gene: TRBJ2-7
CDR3aa: CASSEGVDSSYEQYF
CDR3nt: TGTGCCAGCAGTGAAGGCGTGGACAGCTCCTACGAGCAGTACTTC

abundance: NA
d_gene: TRBD1
v_gene: TRBV28
j_gene: TRBJ1-2
CDR3aa: CATLSFRDRGKDYGYTF
CDR3nt: TGTGCCACCCTCTCATTCAGAGACAGGGGGAAGGACTATGGCTACACCTTC

abundance: NA
d_gene: TRBD2
v_gene: TRBV20-1
j_gene: TRBJ2-1
CDR3aa: CSASGSPGGPYNEQFF
CDR3nt: TGCAGTGCTAGTGGGTCGCCGGGGGGGCCCTACAATGAGCAGTTCTTC

abundance: NA
d_gene: NA
v_gene: TRBV14
j_gene: TRBJ1-2
CDR3aa: CASSQGDYGYTF
CDR3nt: TGTGCCAGCAGCCAAGGAGACTATGGCTACACCTTC

abundance: NA
d_gene: TRBD1
v_gene: TRBV7-2
j_gene: TRBJ1-2
CDR3aa: CASSRRSGQAYGYTF
CDR3nt: TGTGCCAGCAGCCGGAGGTCGGGACAGGCCTATGGCTACACCTTC

abundance: NA
d_gene: NA
v_gene: TRBV19
j_gene: TRBJ1-2
CDR3aa: CASSISGASSYGYTF
CDR3nt: TGTGCCAGTAGTATAAGCGGGGCGAGCTCCTATGGCTACACCTTC

abundance: NA
d_gene: TRBD1
v_gene: TRBV7-2
j_gene: TRBJ1-2
CDR3aa: CASSPGTVGYGYTF
CDR3nt: TGTGCCAGCAGCCCAGGGACAGTTGGCTATGGCTACACCTTC

abundance: NA
d_gene: NA
v_gene: TRBV2
j_gene: TRBJ1-4
CDR3aa: CASREQGEKLFF
CDR3nt: TGTGCCAGCCGGGAACAAGGCGAAAAACTGTTTTTT

abundance: NA
d_gene: NA
v_gene: TRBV7-2
j_gene: TRBJ2-1
CDR3aa: CASRVDYGGAYNEQFF
CDR3nt: TGTGCCAGCCGAGTCGACTATGGCGGGGCCTACAATGAGCAGTTCTTC

abundance: NA
d_gene: NA
v_gene: TRBV6-5
j_gene: TRBJ2-5
CDR3aa: CASSPWGDETQYF
CDR3nt: TGTGCCAGCAGTCCATGGGGGGATGAGACCCAGTACTTC

abundance: NA
d_gene: TRBD1
v_gene: TRBV19
j_gene: TRBJ2-7
CDR3aa: CATQGRDRAAYEQYF
CDR3nt: TGTGCCACCCAAGGAAGGGACAGGGCCGCCTACGAGCAGTACTTC

abundance: few
d_gene: NA
v_gene: TRBV19
j_gene: TRBJ2-7
CDR3aa: CASSQEGISYEQYF
CDR3nt: TGTGCCAGTAGTCAGGAGGGTATCTCCTACGAGCAGTACTTC

abundance: once
d_gene: TRBD1
v_gene: TRBV7-9
j_gene: TRBJ1-1
CDR3aa: CASSLGQGKVGTEAFF
CDR3nt: TGTGCCAGCAGCTTGGGACAGGGGAAGGTTGGCACTGAAGCTTTCTTT

abundance: NA
d_gene: TRBD2
v_gene: TRBV2
j_gene: TRBJ2-3
CDR3aa: CASSVDVAGALLDTQYF
CDR3nt: TGTGCCAGCAGTGTCGACGTAGCGGGGGCGCTACTAGATACGCAGTATTTT

abundance: NA
d_gene: NA
v_gene: TRBV14
j_gene: TRBJ1-6
CDR3aa: CASSDRDKDVSPLHF
CDR3nt: TGTGCCAGCAGTGACCGGGACAAAGATGTATCACCCCTCCACTTT

abundance: NA
d_gene: NA
v_gene: TRBV11-2
j_gene: TRBJ1-1
CDR3aa: CASIRLGGTEAFF
CDR3nt: TGTGCCAGCATCAGATTGGGGGGTACTGAAGCTTTCTTT

abundance: NA
d_gene: NA
v_gene: TRBV6-1
j_gene: TRBJ2-5
CDR3aa: CASSESGGRFVTQYF
CDR3nt: TGTGCCAGCAGTGAATCGGGGGGCCGGTTTGTGACCCAGTACTTC

abundance: NA
d_gene: NA
v_gene: TRBV11-2
j_gene: TRBJ2-2
CDR3aa: CASIPPLTRTGELFF
CDR3nt: TGTGCCTCTATTCCGCCCCTGACTAGAACCGGGGAGCTGTTTTTT

abundance: NA
d_gene: NA
v_gene: TRBV5-6
j_gene: TRBJ2-3
CDR3aa: CASSFGVRLDSTDTQYF
CDR3nt: TGTGCCAGCAGCTTCGGTGTTCGACTAGATTCCACAGATACGCAGTATTTT

abundance: NA
d_gene: TRBD1
v_gene: TRBV5-1
j_gene: TRBJ2-1
CDR3aa: CASSSGTGGFNEQFF
CDR3nt: TGCGCCAGCAGCAGCGGGACAGGGGGCTTCAATGAGCAGTTCTTC

abundance: NA
d_gene: TRBD1
v_gene: TRBV9
j_gene: TRBJ2-7
CDR3aa: CASSVGTGATYEQYF
CDR3nt: TGTGCCAGCAGCGTAGGGACAGGAGCGACCTACGAGCAGTACTTC

abundance: NA
d_gene: NA
v_gene: TRBV11-2
j_gene: TRBJ2-1
CDR3aa: CASSLVLRGEQFF
CDR3nt: TGTGCCAGCAGCTTGGTACTACGGGGTGAGCAGTTCTTC

abundance: NA
d_gene: NA
v_gene: TRBV27
j_gene: TRBJ2-1
CDR3aa: CASSLFAGPSYNEQFF
CDR3nt: TGTGCCAGCAGTTTATTCGCAGGTCCATCCTACAATGAGCAGTTCTTC

abundance: NA
d_gene: TRBD2
v_gene: TRBV7-9
j_gene: TRBJ2-2
CDR3aa: CASSLAVLAGDLSTGELFF
CDR3nt: TGTGCCAGCAGCTTAGCCGTTCTAGCGGGGGACCTAAGCACCGGGGAGCTGTTTTTT

abundance: NA
d_gene: NA
v_gene: TRBV4-1
j_gene: TRBJ1-1
CDR3aa: CASSQADTEAFF
CDR3nt: TGCGCCAGCAGCCAAGCGGACACTGAAGCTTTCTTT

abundance: NA
d_gene: TRBD1
v_gene: TRBV3-1/TRBV3-2
j_gene: TRBJ2-7
CDR3aa: CASSPLDRETYEQYF
CDR3nt: TGTGCCAGCAGCCCGTTGGACAGGGAGACCTACGAGCAGTACTTC

abundance: NA
d_gene: TRBD1
v_gene: TRBV29-1
j_gene: TRBJ1-2
CDR3aa: CSVEGETGGAGPYGYTF
CDR3nt: TGCAGCGTTGAAGGGGAAACAGGGGGCGCGGGGCCATATGGCTACACCTTC

abundance: NA
d_gene: TRBD2
v_gene: TRBV6-2/TRBV6-3
j_gene: TRBJ2-4
CDR3aa: CASSWGLAGLAKNIQYF
CDR3nt: TGTGCCAGCAGTTGGGGACTAGCGGGGCTAGCCAAAAACATTCAGTACTTC

abundance: NA
d_gene: NA
v_gene: TRBV27
j_gene: TRBJ2-1
CDR3aa: CASSVGAEPDYNEQFF
CDR3nt: TGTGCCAGTTCCGTAGGGGCCGAGCCCGATTACAATGAGCAGTTCTTC